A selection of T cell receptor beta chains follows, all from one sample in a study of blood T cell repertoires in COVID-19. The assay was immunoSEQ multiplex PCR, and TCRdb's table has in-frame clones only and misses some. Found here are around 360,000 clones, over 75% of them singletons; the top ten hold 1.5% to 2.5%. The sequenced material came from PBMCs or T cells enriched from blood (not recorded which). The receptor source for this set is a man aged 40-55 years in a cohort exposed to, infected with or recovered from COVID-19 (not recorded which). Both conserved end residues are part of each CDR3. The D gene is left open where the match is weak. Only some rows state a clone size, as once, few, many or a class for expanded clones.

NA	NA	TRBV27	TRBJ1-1	TGTGCCAGCAGTACACATGGGGCGCGGGGGAACACTGAAGCTTTCTTT	CASSTHGARGNTEAFF
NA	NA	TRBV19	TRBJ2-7	TGTGCCAGTAGTATAGATTTCGGGGTCCTACGGGAGCAGTACTTC	CASSIDFGVLREQYF
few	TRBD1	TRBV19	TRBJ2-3	TGTGCCAGTGGGGACAGGGGTAATACGCAGTATTTT	CASGDRGNTQYF
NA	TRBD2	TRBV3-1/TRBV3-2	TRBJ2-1	TGTGCCAGCAGCCAAGATCGGCAGCCGGGAGGGTACAATGAGCAGTTCTTC	CASSQDRQPGGYNEQFF
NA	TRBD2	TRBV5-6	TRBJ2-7	TGTGCCAGCAGCTTCTCTAGCGGGAGGGCCAAAGTTACGTACGAGCAGTACTTC	CASSFSSGRAKVTYEQYF
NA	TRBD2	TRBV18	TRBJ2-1	TGTGCCAGCTCAGCGCGACTAGCGGGAACCTACAATGAGCAGTTCTTC	CASSARLAGTYNEQFF
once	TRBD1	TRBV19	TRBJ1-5	TGTGCCAGTAATACCGGACAGGGGGCAGTTCAGCCCCAGCATTTT	CASNTGQGAVQPQHF
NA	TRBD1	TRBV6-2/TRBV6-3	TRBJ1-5	TGTGCCAGCAGTCCGGGACAGGGGAAGTTTGAGCCCCAGCATTTT	CASSPGQGKFEPQHF
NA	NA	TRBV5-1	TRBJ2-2	TGCGCCAGCAGCTTACAGGTGAACACCGGGGAGCTGTTTTTT	CASSLQVNTGELFF
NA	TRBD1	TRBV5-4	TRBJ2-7	TGTGCCAGCAGCGGGCGAGGGACAGGGGGCTGGTTCTACGAGCAGTACTTC	CASSGRGTGGWFYEQYF
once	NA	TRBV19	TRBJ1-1	TGTGCCAGTAGTCGTAGCACTGAAGCTTTCTTT	CASSRSTEAFF
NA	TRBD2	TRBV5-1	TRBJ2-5	TGCGCCAGCAGCCTGGGGGGACTAGGAGTGGAGACCCAGTACTTC	CASSLGGLGVETQYF
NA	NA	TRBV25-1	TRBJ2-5	TGTGCCAGCAGTAAAAAGAGGGGGACACTGGAGACCCAGTACTTC	CASSKKRGTLETQYF
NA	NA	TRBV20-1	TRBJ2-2	TGCAGTGCGCCAGGGGACGGGGAGCTGTTTTTT	CSAPGDGELFF
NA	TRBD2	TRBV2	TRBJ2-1	TGTGCCAGCAGTGAGGGACTAGCGGGTAATGAGCAGTTCTTC	CASSEGLAGNEQFF
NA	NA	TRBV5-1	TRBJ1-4	TGCGCCAGCAGCCCAGGACAGACCCCAACTAATGAAAAACTGTTTTTT	CASSPGQTPTNEKLFF
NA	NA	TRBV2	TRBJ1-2	TGTGCCAGCAGCGGCCCCCCCGGGTTATTCTATGGCTACACCTTC	CASSGPPGLFYGYTF
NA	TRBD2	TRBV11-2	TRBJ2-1	TGTGCCAGCAGCGCCCGACTAGCGGGAGTTGGTGAGCAGTTCTTC	CASSARLAGVGEQFF
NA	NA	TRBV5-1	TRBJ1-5	TGCGCCAGCAGCTTGGCGGGGAGGGCCAATCAGCCCCAGCATTTT	CASSLAGRANQPQHF
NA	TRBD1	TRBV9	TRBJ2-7	TGTGCCAGCGGAATCGGGGACAGGGGGAACGAGCAGTACTTC	CASGIGDRGNEQYF
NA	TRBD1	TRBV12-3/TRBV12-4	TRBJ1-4	TGTGCCAGCAGTGGACAGGGTGTCGAAAAACTGTTTTTT	CASSGQGVEKLFF
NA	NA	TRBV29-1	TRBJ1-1	TGCAGCACCGCCCAGGGGTCTAACACTGAAGCTTTCTTT	CSTAQGSNTEAFF
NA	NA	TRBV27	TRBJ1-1	TGTGCCAGCAGTTTAGGGGCTGTATATGGTTTGAGCACTGAAGCTTTCTTT	CASSLGAVYGLSTEAFF
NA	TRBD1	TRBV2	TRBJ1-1	TGTGCCAGCAGTGGACAGGGCTTGAACACTGAAGCTTTCTTT	CASSGQGLNTEAFF
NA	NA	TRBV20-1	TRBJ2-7	TGCAGTGGACTAGAGGTCTACGAGCAGTACTTC	CSGLEVYEQYF
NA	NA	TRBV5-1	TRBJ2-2	TGCGCCAGCAGCTCAACAGGGAACGCAAACACCGGGGAGCTGTTTTTT	CASSSTGNANTGELFF
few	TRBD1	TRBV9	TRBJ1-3	TGTGCCAGCAGCGTAGGACAGGGGGGACAAAACACCATATATTTT	CASSVGQGGQNTIYF
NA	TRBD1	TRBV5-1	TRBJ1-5	TGCGCCAGCAGCTTGGAGGGACAGGGGAATCAGCCCCAGCATTTT	CASSLEGQGNQPQHF
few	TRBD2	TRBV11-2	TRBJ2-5	TGTGCCAGCAGCTATCCGGGGGGAGAGACCCAGTACTTC	CASSYPGGETQYF
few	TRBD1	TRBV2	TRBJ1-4	TGTGCCAGCAGGGCTCCGGGACAGTATAATGAAAAACTGTTTTTT	CASRAPGQYNEKLFF
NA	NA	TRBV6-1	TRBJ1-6	TGTGCCAGCAGTGAACATTTATCCCGGGGGGGGCCTAATTCACCCCTCCACTTT	CASSEHLSRGGPNSPLHF
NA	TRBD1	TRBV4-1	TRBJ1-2	TGCGCCAGCAGCCACCGACAGGGGGCAAACTATGGCTACACCTTC	CASSHRQGANYGYTF
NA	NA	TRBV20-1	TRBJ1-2	TGCAGTGCTAGTCGGGGAACATCCTATGGCTACACCTTC	CSASRGTSYGYTF
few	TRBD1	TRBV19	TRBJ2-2	TGTGCCAGTAGTATACGTCGACAGGGACAGGGCACCGGGGAGCTGTTTTTT	CASSIRRQGQGTGELFF
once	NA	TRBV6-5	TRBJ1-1	TGTGCCAGCACGATACTCGGGGGTTCGAACACTGAAGCTTTCTTT	CASTILGGSNTEAFF
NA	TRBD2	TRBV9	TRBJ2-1	TGTGCCAGCAGCGTAGGAGGGCTAGCGGGAGGTCGTGAGCAGTTCTTC	CASSVGGLAGGREQFF
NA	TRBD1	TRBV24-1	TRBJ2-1	TGTGCCACCAGTGACCCGGGACAGAAGTACAATGAGCAGTTCTTC	CATSDPGQKYNEQFF
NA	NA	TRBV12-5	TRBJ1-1	TGTGCTAGTGGCCGAACAGTTAGCGTACAGATGAACACTGAAGCTTTCTTT	CASGRTVSVQMNTEAFF
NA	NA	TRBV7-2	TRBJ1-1	TGTGCCAGCAGCCCATCCGCGATTACGTTGAACACTGAAGCTTTCTTT	CASSPSAITLNTEAFF